This T cell receptor beta chain originates from a study of CD8+ T cells in alopecia areata. For the study at large: Treated patients' severity was scored by percentage of affected scalp area.

The treatment is: oral pan-JAK inhibitor, 5-10 mg twice daily. Sequencing templates came from extracted RNA that was reverse transcribed into cDNA. The protocol was immunoSEQ multiplex PCR, while the TCRdb copy is restricted to in-frame clones and leaves out a portion. The data show 210,000 or so clones, with approximately 72% seen just once and 1.2% held by the top ten. The clonotype comes from a human donor with alopecia areata. This specimen was CD4+ T cells sorted from blood, taken between weeks 43 and 45, from a patient treated with tofacitinib.

CDR3 sequence: CSVGYSLYGYTF. CDR3 in DNA: TGCAGCGTTGGGTACAGCCTCTATGGCTACACCTTC. This chain joins TRBV29-1 and TRBJ1-2; D is undetermined. The germline gives CDR1 SQVTM, CDR2 ANQGSEA. This CDR3 has 12 residues. The V end was cut by 4 bases, the J end by 4 bases, with 10 bases between.